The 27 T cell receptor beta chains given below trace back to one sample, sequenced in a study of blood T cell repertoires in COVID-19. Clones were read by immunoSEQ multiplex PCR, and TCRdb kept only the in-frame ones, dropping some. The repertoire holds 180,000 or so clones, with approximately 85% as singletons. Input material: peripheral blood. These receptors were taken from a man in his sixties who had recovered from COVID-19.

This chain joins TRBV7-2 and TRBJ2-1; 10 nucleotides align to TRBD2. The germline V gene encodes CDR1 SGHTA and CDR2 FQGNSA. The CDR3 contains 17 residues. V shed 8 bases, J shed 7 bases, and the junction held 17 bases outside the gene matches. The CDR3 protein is CASGNPWGSGGSNEQFF. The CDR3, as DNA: TGTGCCAGCGGAAACCCATGGGGTAGCGGGGGGTCTAATGAGCAGTTCTTC.

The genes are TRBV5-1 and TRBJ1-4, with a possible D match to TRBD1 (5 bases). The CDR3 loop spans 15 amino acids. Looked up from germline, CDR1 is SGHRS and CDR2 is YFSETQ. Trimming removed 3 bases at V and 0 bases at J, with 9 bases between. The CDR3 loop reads CASSSGSSTNEKLFF. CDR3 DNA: TGCGCCAGCAGCTCAGGGTCTTCAACTAATGAAAAACTGTTTTTT.

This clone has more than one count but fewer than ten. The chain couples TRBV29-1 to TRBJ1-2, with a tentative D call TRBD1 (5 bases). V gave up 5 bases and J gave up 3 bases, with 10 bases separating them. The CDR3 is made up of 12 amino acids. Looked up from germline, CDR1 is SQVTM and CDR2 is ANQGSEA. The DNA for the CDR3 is TGCAGCGTTCTCCAGGGCGACTATGGCTACACCTTC. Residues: CSVLQGDYGYTF. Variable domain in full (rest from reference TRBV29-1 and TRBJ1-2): SAVISQKPSRDICQRGTSLTIQCQVDSQVTMMFWYRQQPGQSLTLIATANQGSEATYESGFVIDKFPISRPNLTFSTLTVSNMSPEDSSIYLCSVLQGDYGYTFGSGTRLTVV.

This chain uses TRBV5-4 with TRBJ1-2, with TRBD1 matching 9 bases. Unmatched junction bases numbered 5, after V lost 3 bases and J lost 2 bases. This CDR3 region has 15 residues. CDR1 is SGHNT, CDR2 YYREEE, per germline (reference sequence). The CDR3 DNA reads TGTGCCAGCAGCTCAACCGGGACAGGGAACTATGGCTACACCTTC. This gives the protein CASSSTGTGNYGYTF.

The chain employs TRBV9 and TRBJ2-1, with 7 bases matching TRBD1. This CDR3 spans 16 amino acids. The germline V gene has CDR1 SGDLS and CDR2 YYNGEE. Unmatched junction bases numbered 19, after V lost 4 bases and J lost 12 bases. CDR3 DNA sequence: TGTGCCAGCAGCCCCGAGTCGGGACAGAAAGGTGATGGGCAGTTCTTC. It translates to CASSPESGQKGDGQFF.

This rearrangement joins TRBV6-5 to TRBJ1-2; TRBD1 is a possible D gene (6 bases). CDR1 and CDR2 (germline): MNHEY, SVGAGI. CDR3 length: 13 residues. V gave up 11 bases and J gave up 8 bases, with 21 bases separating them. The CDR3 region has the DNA TGTGCCCTATGGCCTACAGGGACCCGCGGCTACACCTTC. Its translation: CALWPTGTRGYTF.

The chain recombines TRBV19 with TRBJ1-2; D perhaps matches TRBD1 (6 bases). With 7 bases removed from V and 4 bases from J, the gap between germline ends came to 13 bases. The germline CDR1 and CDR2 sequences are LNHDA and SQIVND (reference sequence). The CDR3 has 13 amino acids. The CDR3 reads CASTSGVGYGYTF. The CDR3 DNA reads TGTGCCAGTACCTCAGGGGTGGGCTATGGCTACACCTTC.

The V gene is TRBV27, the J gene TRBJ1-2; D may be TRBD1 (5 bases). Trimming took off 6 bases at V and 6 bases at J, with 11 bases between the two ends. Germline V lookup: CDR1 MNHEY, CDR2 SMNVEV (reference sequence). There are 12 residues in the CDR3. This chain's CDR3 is CASRTVEHGYTF. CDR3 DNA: TGTGCCAGCAGGACAGTAGAACATGGCTACACCTTC.

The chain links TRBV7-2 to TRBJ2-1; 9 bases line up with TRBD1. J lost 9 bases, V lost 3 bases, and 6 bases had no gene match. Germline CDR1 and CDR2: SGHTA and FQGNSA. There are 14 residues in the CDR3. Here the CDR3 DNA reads TGTGCCAGCAGCTTTCAAGGGGACAGGGCTGAGCAGTTCTTC. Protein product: CASSFQGDRAEQFF.

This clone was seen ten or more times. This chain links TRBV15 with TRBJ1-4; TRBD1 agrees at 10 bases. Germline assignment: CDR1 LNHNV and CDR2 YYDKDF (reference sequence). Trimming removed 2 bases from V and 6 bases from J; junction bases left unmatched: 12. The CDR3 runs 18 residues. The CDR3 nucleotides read TGTGCCACCAGCAGATCCCGGGACAGGGGAATGACGCATGAAAAACTGTTTTTT. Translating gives CATSRSRDRGMTHEKLFF. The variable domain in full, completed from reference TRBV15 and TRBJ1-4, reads DAMVIQNPRYQVTQFGKPVTLSCSQTLNHNVMYWYQQKSSQAPKLLFHYYDKDFNNEADTPDNFQSRRPNTSFCFLDIRSPGLGDTAMYLCATSRSRDRGMTHEKLFFGSGTQLSVL.

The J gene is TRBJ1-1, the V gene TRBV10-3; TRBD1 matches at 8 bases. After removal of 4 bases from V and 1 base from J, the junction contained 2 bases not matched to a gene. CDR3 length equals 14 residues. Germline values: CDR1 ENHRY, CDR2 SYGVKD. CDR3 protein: CAISGDRRNTEAFF. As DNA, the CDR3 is TGTGCCATCAGTGGGGACAGGAGGAACACTGAAGCTTTCTTT.

The CDR3 nucleotides are TGTGCCAGCAGTTTAATCGGCAGGGTTAATCAGCCCCAGCATTTT. This encodes CASSLIGRVNQPQHF. The chain recombines TRBV27 with TRBJ1-5; D is possibly TRBD1 (5 bases). CDR3 length: 15 amino acids. The V gene lost 2 bases and the J gene lost 4 bases, with 12 bases spanning the gap. Germline assignment: CDR1 MNHEY and CDR2 SMNVEV (reference sequence).

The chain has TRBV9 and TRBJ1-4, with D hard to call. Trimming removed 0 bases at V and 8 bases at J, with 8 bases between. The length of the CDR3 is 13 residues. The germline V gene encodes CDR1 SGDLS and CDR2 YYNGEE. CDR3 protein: CASSVAPREKLFF. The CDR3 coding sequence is TGTGCCAGCAGCGTAGCCCCTAGGGAAAAACTGTTTTTT.

The CDR3 region is CASGFSAGGWGNQPQHF. CDR3 sequence (DNA): TGTGCTAGTGGTTTCTCAGCGGGGGGTTGGGGGAATCAGCCCCAGCATTTT. The V and J genes are TRBV12-5 and TRBJ1-5, with D possibly TRBD1 on 5 matching bases. Germline loops: CDR1 LGHNT, CDR2 FRNRAP. The CDR3 is 17 amino acids. Trimming removed 3 bases at V and 4 bases at J, with 19 bases between.

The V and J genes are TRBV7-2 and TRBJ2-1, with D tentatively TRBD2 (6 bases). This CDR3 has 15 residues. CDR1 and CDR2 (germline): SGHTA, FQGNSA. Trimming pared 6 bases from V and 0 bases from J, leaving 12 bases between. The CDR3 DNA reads TGTGCCAGCAGGGGGAGCGGGTCCTCCTACAATGAGCAGTTCTTC. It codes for CASRGSGSSYNEQFF. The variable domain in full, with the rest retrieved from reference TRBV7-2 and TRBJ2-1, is GAGVSQSPSNKVTEKGKDVELRCDPISGHTALYWYRQSLGQGLEFLIYFQGNSAPDKSGLPSDRFSAERTGGSVSTLTIQRTQQEDSAVYLCASRGSGSSYNEQFFGPGTRLTVL.

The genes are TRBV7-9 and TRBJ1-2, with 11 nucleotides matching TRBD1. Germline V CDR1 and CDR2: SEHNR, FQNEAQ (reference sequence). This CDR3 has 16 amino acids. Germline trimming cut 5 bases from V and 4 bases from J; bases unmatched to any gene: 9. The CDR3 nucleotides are TGTGCCAGCAGCCCCGCCTGGACAGGGGGCCTCTATGGCTACACCTTC. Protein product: CASSPAWTGGLYGYTF.

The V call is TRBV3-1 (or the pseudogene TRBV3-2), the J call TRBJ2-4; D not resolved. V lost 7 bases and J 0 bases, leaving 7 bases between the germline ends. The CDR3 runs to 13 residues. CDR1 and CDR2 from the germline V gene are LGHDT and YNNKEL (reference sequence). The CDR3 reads CASIRLAKNIQYF. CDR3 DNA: TGTGCCAGCATACGACTAGCCAAAAACATTCAGTACTTC.

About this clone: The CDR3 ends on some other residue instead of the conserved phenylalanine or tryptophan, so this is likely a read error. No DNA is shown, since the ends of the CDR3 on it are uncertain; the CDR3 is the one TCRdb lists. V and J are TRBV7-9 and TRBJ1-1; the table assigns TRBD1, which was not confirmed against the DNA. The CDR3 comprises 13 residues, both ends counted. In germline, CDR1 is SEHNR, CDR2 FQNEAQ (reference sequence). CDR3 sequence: CASETGTGGFVPV.

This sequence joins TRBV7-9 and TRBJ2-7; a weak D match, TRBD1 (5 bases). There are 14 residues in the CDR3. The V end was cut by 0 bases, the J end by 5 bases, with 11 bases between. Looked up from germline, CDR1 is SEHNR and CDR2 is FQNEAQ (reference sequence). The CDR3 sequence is CASSLAIETDEQYF. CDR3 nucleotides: TGTGCCAGCAGCTTAGCGATCGAGACAGACGAGCAGTACTTC.

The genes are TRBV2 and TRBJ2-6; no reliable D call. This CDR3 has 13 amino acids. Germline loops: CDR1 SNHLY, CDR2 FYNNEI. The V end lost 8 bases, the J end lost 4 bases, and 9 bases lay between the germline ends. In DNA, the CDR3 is TGTGCCAGCGCAAGCCTGGGGGCCAACGTCCTGACTTTC. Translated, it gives CASASLGANVLTF.

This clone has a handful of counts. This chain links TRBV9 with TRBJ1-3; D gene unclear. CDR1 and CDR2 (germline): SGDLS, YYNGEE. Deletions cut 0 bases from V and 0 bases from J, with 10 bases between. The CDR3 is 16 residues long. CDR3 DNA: TGTGCCAGCAGCGTAGCTCGGAGAAGCTCTGGAAACACCATATATTTT. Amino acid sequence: CASSVARRSSGNTIYF.

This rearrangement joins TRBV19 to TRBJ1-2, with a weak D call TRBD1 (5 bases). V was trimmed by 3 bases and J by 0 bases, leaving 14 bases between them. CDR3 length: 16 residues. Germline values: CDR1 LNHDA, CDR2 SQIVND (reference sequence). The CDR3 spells CASSMGWTGANYGYTF. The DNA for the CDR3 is TGTGCCAGTAGTATGGGCTGGACGGGGGCTAACTATGGCTACACCTTC. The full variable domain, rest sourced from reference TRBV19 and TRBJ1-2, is DGGITQSPKYLFRKEGQNVTLSCEQNLNHDAMYWYRQDPGQGLRLIYYSQIVNDFQKGDIAEGYSVSREKKESFPLTVTSAQKNPTAFYLCASSMGWTGANYGYTFGSGTRLTVV.

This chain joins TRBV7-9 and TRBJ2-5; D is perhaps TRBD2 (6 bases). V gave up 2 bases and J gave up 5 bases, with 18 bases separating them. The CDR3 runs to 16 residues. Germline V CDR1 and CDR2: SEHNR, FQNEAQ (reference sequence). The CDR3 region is CASSLSLARIAETQYF. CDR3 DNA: TGTGCCAGCAGCTTATCACTAGCTCGGATAGCTGAGACCCAGTACTTC.

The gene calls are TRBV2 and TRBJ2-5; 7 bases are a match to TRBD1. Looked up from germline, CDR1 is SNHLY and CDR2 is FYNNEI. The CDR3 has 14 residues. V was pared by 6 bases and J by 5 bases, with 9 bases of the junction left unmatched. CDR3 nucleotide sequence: TGTGCCAGCAGGAGGGGCACAGGGGAGGAGACCCAGTACTTC. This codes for CASRRGTGEETQYF. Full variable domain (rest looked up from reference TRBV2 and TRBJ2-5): EPEVTQTPSHQVTQMGQEVILRCVPISNHLYFYWYRQILGQKVEFLVSFYNNEISEKSEIFDDQFSVERPDGSNFTLKIRSTKLEDSAMYFCASRRGTGEETQYFGPGTRLLVL.

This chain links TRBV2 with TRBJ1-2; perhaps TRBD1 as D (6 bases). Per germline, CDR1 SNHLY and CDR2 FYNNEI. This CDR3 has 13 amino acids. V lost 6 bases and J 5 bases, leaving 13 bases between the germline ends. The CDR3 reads CASRQGEEYGYTF. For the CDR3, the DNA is TGTGCCAGCAGACAGGGAGAGGAGTATGGCTACACCTTC.

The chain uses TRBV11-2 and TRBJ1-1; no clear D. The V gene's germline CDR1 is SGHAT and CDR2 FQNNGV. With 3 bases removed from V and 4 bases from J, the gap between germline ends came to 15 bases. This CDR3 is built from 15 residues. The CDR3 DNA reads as TGTGCCAGCAGCTTGGGGAGTGGCGTCGGCACTGAAGCTTTCTTT. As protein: CASSLGSGVGTEAFF.

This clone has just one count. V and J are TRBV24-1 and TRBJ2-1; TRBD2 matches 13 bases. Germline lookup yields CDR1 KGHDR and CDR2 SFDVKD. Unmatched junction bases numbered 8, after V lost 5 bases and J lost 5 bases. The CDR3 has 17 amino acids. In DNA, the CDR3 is TGTGCCACCAGTGGGAGGACTAGCGGGGGTCAAGACAATGAGCAGTTCTTC. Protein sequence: CATSGRTSGGQDNEQFF.